This TCR beta chain was captured in a study of Graves' ophthalmopathy and Graves' hyperthyroidism. General observations from the study: Ophthalmopathy versus stable hyperthyroidism: 13-signature model gave about 87% sensitivity, 75% to 82% specificity. The blood repertoire also included most expanded thyroid clonotypes above 0.001 frequency.

The trim removed 3 bases at V and 4 bases at J, leaving 7 bases unmatched. This CDR3 is 14 amino acids long. Germline V CDR1 and CDR2: DFQATT, SNEGSKA (reference sequence). CDR3 regions of TCR beta were amplified from RNA transcripts. Amplification began with first-round RT-PCR using HTBI primers, then second-round multiplex PCR was performed. TCRdb processed the multiplex PCR reads anew with MiXCR; each CDR3 protein has one entry. There are hundreds of thousands of distinct CDR3 sequences in the sample; 20% to 25% occur only once, and around 3% lies in the top ten. This clonotype was counted ten times or more. Its antigen is not identified. Physicians reached a diagnosis by relying on clinical symptoms, serum thyroxine, TRAb, thyroid ultrasound and orbital computed tomography.

This clonotype was obtained from a woman aged 18-29 years with stable Graves' hyperthyroidism. Sequencing was performed on peripheral blood. J is TRBJ1-1 and V is TRBV20-1; 8 bases agree with TRBD1. The CDR3, as DNA: TGCAGTGCTAGCGTTCCGGACAGGGCCACTGAAGCTTTCTTT. Its translation: CSASVPDRATEAFF.